This entry lists 24 T cell receptor beta chains sequenced from one sample in a study of T cell changes during pregnancy in multiple sclerosis. The table came from immunoSEQ multiplex PCR; TCRdb's copy has only in-frame clones and leaves some out. The sample has fewer than 65,000 clones, 80% to 95% seen once. The sample here was CD4+ T cells from peripheral blood mononuclear cells, taken after pregnancy. These receptors were taken from a female donor with multiple sclerosis, enrolled in a pregnancy study.

The J gene is TRBJ1-2, the V gene TRBV11-2; 11 nucleotides align to TRBD1. V was clipped by 5 bases and J by 2 bases; unmatched bases: 7. Germline CDR1 SGHAT, CDR2 FQNNGV. This CDR3 spans 16 amino acids. This CDR3 reads CASSPGTGGANYGYTF. CDR3 sequence (DNA): TGTGCCAGCAGCCCTGGGACAGGGGGTGCCAACTATGGCTACACCTTC.

This chain connects TRBV27 to TRBJ2-1; the match to TRBD2 covers 10 bases. Unmatched junction bases numbered 9, after V lost 7 bases and J lost 6 bases. Germline assignment: CDR1 MNHEY and CDR2 SMNVEV (reference sequence). The CDR3 spans 15 residues. The CDR3 loop is CASTPWSGRANEQFF. In DNA form, the CDR3 reads TGTGCCAGCACCCCTTGGAGCGGGAGGGCCAATGAGCAGTTCTTC.

The V call is TRBV7-8, the J call TRBJ2-7; 8 bases are shared with TRBD2. CDR1 and CDR2 (germline): SGHVS, FQNEAQ. The CDR3 length is 13 residues. J was trimmed by 12 bases and V by 6 bases; bases with no gene match: 13. The CDR3 loop is CASRTIISGKPYF. As DNA, the CDR3 is TGTGCCAGCAGAACAATTATTAGCGGGAAGCCGTACTTC.

The genes are TRBV19 and TRBJ1-2; D not resolved. This CDR3 spans 17 amino acids. Germline V lookup: CDR1 LNHDA, CDR2 SQIVND (reference sequence). V lost 3 bases and J 6 bases, leaving 23 bases between the germline ends. The CDR3 sequence: CASSIRPRMAGHHGYTF. The CDR3, as DNA: TGTGCCAGTAGTATCAGGCCCCGAATGGCTGGGCATCATGGCTACACCTTC.

The chain combines TRBV2 with TRBJ2-1, with 10 bases that match TRBD2. The CDR3 runs to 15 residues. The trim removed 7 bases at V and 6 bases at J, leaving 9 bases unmatched. CDR1 SNHLY and CDR2 FYNNEI come from the germline V gene. CDR3 protein: CASNYSGRRRNEQFF. The CDR3 DNA reads TGTGCCAGCAATTATAGCGGGAGGCGCCGCAATGAGCAGTTCTTC.

This sequence joins TRBV7-8 and TRBJ2-2; TRBD1 agrees at 7 bases. The CDR3 runs 15 residues. The germline CDR1 and CDR2 sequences are SGHVS and FQNEAQ. V trimming: 5 bases; J trimming: 6 bases; junction bases outside the gene matches: 9. This chain's CDR3 is CASSPRDSLSGELFF. The CDR3 DNA is TGTGCCAGCAGCCCCCGGGACAGCCTGTCCGGGGAGCTGTTTTTT.

The J gene is TRBJ2-1, the V gene TRBV4-1; TRBD2 agrees at 8 bases. Germline loops: CDR1 MGHRA, CDR2 YSYEKL. The CDR3 covers 18 residues. Germline trimming cut 1 base from V and 2 bases from J; bases unmatched to any gene: 10. This CDR3 is CASSQGLAGVRTYNEQFF. CDR3 sequence (DNA): TGCGCCAGCAGCCAAGGGCTAGCGGGCGTCCGGACCTACAATGAGCAGTTCTTC.

This clone has just one count. The chain employs TRBV19 and TRBJ2-5; 9 positions agree with TRBD1. The germline CDR1 and CDR2 sequences are LNHDA and SQIVND (reference sequence). The CDR3 has 14 residues. The V and J ends lost 4 bases and 5 bases, in that order; junction bases with no gene match: 5. The CDR3 coding sequence is TGTGCCAGTAGTAGGGGAGACAGGGGGGAGACCCAGTACTTC. The encoded protein is CASSRGDRGETQYF.

The chain carries TRBV27 and TRBJ1-2; 10 bases match TRBD1. The CDR3 is 18 residues long. Trimming took 4 bases from V and 3 from J; bases not matched to a gene: 14. Per germline, CDR1 MNHEY and CDR2 SMNVEV (reference sequence). The CDR3 coding sequence is TGTGCCAGCAGTTCCCTCACCGGGACAGGGGACCCTTACTATGGCTACACCTTC. Amino acids: CASSSLTGTGDPYYGYTF.

The J gene is TRBJ2-3, the V gene TRBV7-3; tentatively, D is TRBD1 (5 bases). The CDR3 is 14 amino acids. Trimming removed 2 bases at V and 6 bases at J, with 12 bases between. Germline lookup yields CDR1 SGHTA and CDR2 FQGTGA. The CDR3 region is CASSLGANADTQYF. CDR3 sequence (DNA): TGTGCCAGCAGCTTAGGGGCTAATGCCGATACGCAGTATTTT.

A single count supports this clone. V is TRBV5-4 and J is TRBJ2-1, with 14 bases that match TRBD2. The CDR3 loop spans 16 amino acids. After removal of 4 bases from V and 0 bases from J, the junction contained 0 bases not matched to a gene. Germline V gene data show CDR1 as SGHNT and CDR2 as YYREEE (reference sequence). CDR3 coding DNA: TGTGCCAGCAGCGGGACTAGCGGGAGCTCCTACAATGAGCAGTTCTTC. It yields the protein CASSGTSGSSYNEQFF.

This clone was seen once. The V gene is TRBV4-1, the J gene TRBJ2-7; 13 bases are shared with TRBD2. The CDR3 extends over 19 amino acids. V was clipped by 3 bases and J by 6 bases; unmatched bases: 17. Germline values: CDR1 MGHRA, CDR2 YSYEKL. Written as DNA, the CDR3 is TGCGCCAGCAGCCAGACTACTAGCGGGAGGGCGTTTTTGGTTAGCGAGCAGTACTTC. Translated, it gives CASSQTTSGRAFLVSEQYF.

This chain connects TRBV27 to TRBJ2-7, with TRBD1 matching over 9 bases. Germline V gives CDR1 MNHEY, CDR2 SMNVEV (reference sequence). With V trimmed by 5 bases and J by 2 bases, 4 bases remained unmatched. This CDR3 has 14 residues. Here the CDR3 DNA reads TGTGCCAGCAGTATAACAGGGGGCGCCTACGAGCAGTACTTC. This encodes CASSITGGAYEQYF.

V gene TRBV4-1 combines with J gene TRBJ2-5, with unresolved D. The CDR3 runs 15 residues. The ends were cut back, 0 bases at V and 2 bases at J, with 10 bases in the middle. Germline lookup yields CDR1 MGHRA and CDR2 YSYEKL. The DNA of the CDR3 is TGCGCCAGCAGCCAAGATCACACAGTACAAGAGACCCAGTACTTC. This encodes CASSQDHTVQETQYF.

V gene TRBV5-6 combines with J gene TRBJ1-1, with D perhaps TRBD1 (6 bases). CDR1 SGHDT and CDR2 YYEEEE come from the germline V gene. V was cut by 3 bases and J by 11 bases, with 11 bases left in between. CDR3 length: 11 residues. CDR3 sequence reads: CASSSGGAAFF. CDR3 in DNA: TGTGCCAGCAGCTCTGGGGGGGCCGCTTTCTTT.

The V and J genes are TRBV6-6 and TRBJ1-1; maybe TRBD1 (5 bases). Per germline, CDR1 MNHNY and CDR2 SVGAGI (reference sequence). Deletions cut 7 bases from V and 0 bases from J, with 12 bases between. The CDR3 spans 14 residues. The CDR3 spells CASTEGLMNTEAFF. The CDR3 DNA sequence: TGTGCCAGCACCGAGGGACTAATGAACACTGAAGCTTTCTTT.

The rearrangement links TRBV6-5 to TRBJ2-2, with unresolved D. CDR1 MNHEY and CDR2 SVGAGI come from the germline V gene. This CDR3 has 15 amino acids. Trimming pared 0 bases from V and 3 bases from J, leaving 8 bases between. This chain's CDR3 is CASSYSTVYTGELFF. In DNA form, the CDR3 reads TGTGCCAGCAGTTACTCCACGGTCTACACCGGGGAGCTGTTTTTT.

This chain uses TRBV5-1 with TRBJ1-2, with D uncertain. Germline lookup yields CDR1 SGHRS and CDR2 YFSETQ. The CDR3 sequence is 14 residues long. The V and J ends lost 4 bases and 0 bases respectively, with 10 bases between them. In DNA, the CDR3 is TGCGCCAGCAGCCCGACTGCCACTAACTATGGCTACACCTTC. As protein: CASSPTATNYGYTF.

This clone has just one count. The genes are TRBV5-1 and TRBJ2-3; TRBD1 might be the D (5 bases). Germline V gene data show CDR1 as SGHRS and CDR2 as YFSETQ. The CDR3 is made up of 14 amino acids. The germline V and J ends were trimmed by 3 bases and 2 bases, with 10 bases remaining between them. The CDR3 DNA is TGCGCCAGCAGCTCAAGACAGCCCACAGATACGCAGTATTTT. The encoded protein is CASSSRQPTDTQYF.

This clone has a single count. The chain has TRBV9 and TRBJ1-4, with 12 bases identical to TRBD1. This CDR3 spans 15 amino acids. V lost 2 bases and J lost 8; bases outside the gene matches: 4. The germline V gene encodes CDR1 SGDLS and CDR2 YYNGEE. The CDR3 here is CASSVGDRGHEKLFF. The DNA of the CDR3 is TGTGCCAGCAGCGTGGGGGACAGGGGGCACGAAAAACTGTTTTTT. The whole variable domain, filled in from reference TRBV9 and TRBJ1-4, reads DSGVTQTPKHLITATGQRVTLRCSPRSGDLSVYWYQQSLDQGLQFLIQYYNGEERAKGNILERFSAQQFPDLHSELNLSSLELGDSALYFCASSVGDRGHEKLFFGSGTQLSVL.

The chain links TRBV4-2 to TRBJ1-3; 7 bases are shared with TRBD1. CDR1 is LGHNA, CDR2 YNFKEQ, per germline. The CDR3 is made up of 15 amino acids. Trimming removed 4 bases from V and 4 bases from J; junction bases left unmatched: 7. The CDR3 spells CASSLLSGQGNTIYF. The CDR3 bases are TGTGCCAGCAGCCTATTATCGGGACAGGGAAACACCATATATTTT.

This rearrangement joins TRBV28 to TRBJ1-3, with 8 bases fitting TRBD1. The ends lost 1 base at V and 4 bases at J; junction bases unmatched: 9. This CDR3 spans 17 amino acids. Per the germline V gene, CDR1 is MDHEN and CDR2 is SYDVKM. CDR3: CASSLLAGQGTGNTIYF. Here the CDR3 DNA reads TGTGCCAGCAGTTTATTGGCCGGACAGGGCACCGGAAACACCATATATTTT.

The chain has TRBV29-1 and TRBJ2-7, with D possibly TRBD1 on 5 matching bases. The V gene's germline CDR1 is SQVTM and CDR2 ANQGSEA. Between the trimmed V and J ends, which lost 4 bases and 4 bases, there was a span of 17 bases. CDR3 length: 14 amino acids. The CDR3: CSVGGAGSRYEQYF. The CDR3 region has the DNA TGCAGCGTTGGTGGGGCAGGATCCCGATACGAGCAGTACTTC.

The chain has TRBV15 and TRBJ2-1; 8 nucleotides match TRBD2. The V and J ends lost 1 base and 9 bases, in that order; junction bases with no gene match: 8. The CDR3 runs to 15 residues. In germline, CDR1 is LNHNV, CDR2 YYDKDF (reference sequence). The CDR3 loop is CATSRGGAGGPEQFF. CDR3 coding DNA: TGTGCCACCAGCAGAGGTGGGGCGGGAGGACCTGAGCAGTTCTTC. The full variable domain, in which reference TRBV15 and TRBJ2-1 provide the parts outside the CDR3, is DAMVIQNPRYQVTQFGKPVTLSCSQTLNHNVMYWYQQKSSQAPKLLFHYYDKDFNNEADTPDNFQSRRPNTSFCFLDIRSPGLGDTAMYLCATSRGGAGGPEQFFGPGTRLTVL.